The 6 T cell receptor beta chains presented below share a single source sample, sequenced in a study of blood T cell repertoires in COVID-19. Sequenced by immunoSEQ multiplex PCR; TCRdb stores in-frame clones only, minus some. This sample has around 120,000 clones, with nearly 90% found just once. Material for sequencing was peripheral blood. The source is a woman in her sixties or seventies with COVID-19, enrolled during active disease.

This chain joins TRBV12-5 and TRBJ2-7, with a tentative D call TRBD1 (6 bases). The CDR3 totals 13 residues. V lost 1 base and J 4 bases, leaving 8 bases between the germline ends. CDR1 and CDR2 from the germline V gene are LGHNT and FRNRAP. The CDR3 bases are TGTGCTAGTGGTTTGGACAGGGAGTACGAGCAGTACTTC. It encodes CASGLDREYEQYF.

About this clone: The same CDR3 is also encoded by other DNA sequences in this sample. The chain recombines TRBV7-3 with TRBJ2-1; D gene unclear. CDR3 size: 11 residues. Trimming stripped 2 bases from V and 10 bases from J, with 6 bases between. Germline CDR1 and CDR2: SGHTA and FQGTGA. Written as DNA, the CDR3 is TGTGCCAGCAGCTTAGGCGGCGAGCAGTTCTTC. It yields the protein CASSLGGEQFF.

The rearrangement joins TRBV3-1 (or the pseudogene TRBV3-2) to TRBJ1-2, with 8 bases matching TRBD1. J was trimmed by 4 bases and V by 1 base; bases with no gene match: 8. The CDR3 loop spans 16 amino acids. CDR1 is LGHDT, CDR2 YNNKEL, per germline (reference sequence). The CDR3: CASSQVQGVSIYGYTF. The CDR3 DNA reads TGTGCCAGCAGCCAAGTACAGGGGGTCTCCATCTATGGCTACACCTTC.

This clone appeared a single time. The rearrangement links TRBV7-9 to TRBJ1-6; TRBD1 is a possible D gene (5 bases). Germline CDR1 reads SEHNR; CDR2 reads FQNEAQ (reference sequence). Trimming stripped 7 bases from V and 10 bases from J, with 20 bases between. The length of the CDR3 is 15 residues. CDR3 DNA sequence: TGTGCCAGCACCAGGTGGAGGGGCGAAGGATCACCCCTCCACTTT. The encoded protein is CASTRWRGEGSPLHF.

The V call is TRBV6-2 or TRBV6-3, the J call TRBJ1-2; 7 positions agree with TRBD1. This CDR3 comprises 13 residues. Germline values: CDR1 MNHEY, CDR2 SVGEGT. The trim removed 2 bases at V and 8 bases at J, leaving 5 bases unmatched. The CDR3 coding sequence is TGTGCCAGCAGTTACGACAGGGTGGAGGGCTACACCTTC. Its translation is CASSYDRVEGYTF.

The chain has TRBV19 and TRBJ1-2, with a possible D match to TRBD1 (5 bases). Germline-derived CDR1 and CDR2 are LNHDA and SQIVND (reference sequence). The length of the CDR3 is 13 residues. Trimming shortened V by 5 bases and J by 1 base, and 8 bases separated the two germline ends. CDR3 DNA: TGTGCCAGTAGTCAGGGACTTAACTATGGCTACACCTTC. It encodes CASSQGLNYGYTF.